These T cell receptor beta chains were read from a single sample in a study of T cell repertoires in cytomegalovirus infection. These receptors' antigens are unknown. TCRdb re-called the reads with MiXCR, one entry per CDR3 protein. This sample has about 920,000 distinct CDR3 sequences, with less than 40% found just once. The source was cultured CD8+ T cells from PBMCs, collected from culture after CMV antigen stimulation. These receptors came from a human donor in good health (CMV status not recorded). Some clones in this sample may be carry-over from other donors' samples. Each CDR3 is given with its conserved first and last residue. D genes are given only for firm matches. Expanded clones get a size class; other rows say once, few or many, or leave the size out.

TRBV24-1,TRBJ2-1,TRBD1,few,CATSDSDRGDYNEQFF,TGTGCCACCAGTGATTCGGACAGGGGGGATTACAATGAGCAGTTCTTC
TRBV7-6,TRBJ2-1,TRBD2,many,CASSFLAGGLNEQFF,TGTGCCAGCAGCTTTCTAGCGGGGGGTCTCAATGAGCAGTTCTTC
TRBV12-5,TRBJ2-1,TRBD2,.,CASGSPSGLAYNEQFF,TGTGCTAGTGGCTCGCCATCGGGACTAGCGTACAATGAGCAGTTCTTC
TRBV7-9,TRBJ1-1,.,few,CASSLGRGYTEAFF,TGTGCCAGCAGCTTAGGTCGGGGGTACACTGAAGCTTTCTTT
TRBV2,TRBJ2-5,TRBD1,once,CASRGTGGETQYF,TGTGCCAGCAGGGGGACAGGGGGAGAGACCCAGTACTTC
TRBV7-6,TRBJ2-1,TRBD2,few,CASSPSGASSYNEQFF,TGTGCCAGCAGCCCTAGCGGGGCTTCCTCCTACAATGAGCAGTTCTTC
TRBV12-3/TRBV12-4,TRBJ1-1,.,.,CASSTGQILNTEAFF,TGTGCCAGCAGTACCGGACAGATTTTAAACACTGAAGCTTTCTTT
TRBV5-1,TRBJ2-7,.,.,CASMGFSYEQYF,TGCGCCAGCATGGGATTCTCCTACGAGCAGTACTTC
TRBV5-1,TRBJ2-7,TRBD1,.,CASRWTGGYEQYF,TGCGCCAGCAGGTGGACAGGGGGCTACGAGCAGTACTTT
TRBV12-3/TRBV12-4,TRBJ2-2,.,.,CASSIEDTGELFF,TGTGCCAGCAGTATAGAGGACACCGGGGAGCTGTTTTTT
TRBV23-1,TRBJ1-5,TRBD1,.,CASSQRQGRQPQHF,TGCGCCAGCAGTCAGAGACAGGGGCGACAGCCCCAGCATTTT
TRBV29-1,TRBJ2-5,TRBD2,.,CSIAGERMGGETQYF,TGCAGCATCGCGGGGGAGCGCATGGGTGGGGAGACCCAGTACTTC
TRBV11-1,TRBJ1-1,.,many,CASSLRGLGNTEAFF,TGTGCCAGCAGCTTAAGAGGGTTGGGGAACACTGAAGCTTTCTTT
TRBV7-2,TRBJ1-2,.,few,CASSLVYQESDYGYTF,TGTGCCAGCAGCTTAGTATATCAGGAAAGTGACTATGGCTACACCTTC
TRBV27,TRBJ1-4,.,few,CASSLSEPRGAGFSEPATNEKLFF,TGTGCCAGCAGTTTATCGGAACCAAGGGGGGCAGGGTTTTCCGAGCCGGCAACTAATGAAAAACTGTTTTTT